This TCR beta chain emerged from a study of chemoradiotherapy in HPV16-positive cancers. Whole-study findings and limits: Non-HPV-specific T cells did not expand in tumors during treatment, whereas candidate HPV-specific clones and E7-related motifs did.

Trimming took 6 bases from V and 11 from J; bases not matched to a gene: 9. The CDR3 covers 13 residues. CDR1 and CDR2 (germline): MNHEY, SVGAGI. Worth noting for this clone: Its antigen remains unidentified.

Clones were sequenced by immunoSEQ multiplex PCR, and TCRdb holds only the in-frame ones, with some missing. The sample has 12,000 or so clones, around nine tenths seen once; the top ten hold roughly 6.1%. This specimen was blood, taken from a patient who underwent chemoradiotherapy. This sequence was found in a human donor with HPV-associated anogenital cancer. V usage is TRBV6-5 and J usage is TRBJ2-7; TRBD2 matches at 11 bases. The CDR3 DNA reads TGTGCCAGCAGACCCACTAGCGGGGGAAGGGAGTACTTC. Protein product: CASRPTSGGREYF.